This T cell receptor (beta chain) was captured in a study of cytomegalovirus exposure and HLA in healthy donors (dated by TCRdb to 2017 to 2019). Study-level background: An earlier analysis of fewer than 750 of the donors reported 250 to 350 Gb of sequence data and 100 million to 120 million unique TCR beta sequences obtained from around 170 million T cells. An early release covering more than 500 HLA-typed donors comprised about 300 gigabases of sequencing data and tens of millions of unique TCR sequences. Of the roughly 430 genotyped donors, approximately 83% fell in the genetic ancestry cluster associated with self-reported Caucasian donors. The aim of the study was to test whether cataloging public T cell receptors could identify signatures of past pathogen exposure. Using immunosequencing, the study profiled T cell repertoires from 550 to 750 subjects and related those repertoires to cytomegalovirus serostatus. In addition to the first cohort of 650 to 750 subjects, a separate validation cohort of over 90 different subjects was used. The study combined high-throughput TCR immunosequencing, statistical association of individual TCRs with disease status, and machine learning to predict cytomegalovirus infection status. A later analysis re-analyzed previously published TCR beta repertoires from approximately 700 donors and added high-resolution HLA genotyping to study TCR occurrence patterns. Rather than drawing on any new phenotypic data, the later analysis identified candidate immune exposures from TCR beta sequences and the way those sequences occurred across donors. An earlier analysis of around 640 of the donors used high-throughput TCR beta sequencing to judge whether each TCR beta V gene segment behaved as functional or pseudogenic. Donor age, sex, ethnicity and CMV serostatus were compiled alongside the repertoire data. A later genetic analysis used genome-wide SNP genotypes for about 65% of the 666 donors, treating that subset as a discovery cohort. All discovery cohort repertoires had been generated on a single sequencing platform. HLA typing covered class I and class II loci at four-digit resolution. The number of typed donors differed by locus: roughly 629-640 for A, B, C, DRB1 and DQB1; approximately 530 for DQA1; 606 for DPA1; and 400 to 480 for DPB1. Four to six DR-DQ haplotypes were handled as single units for association and clustering, since linkage in the cohort was strong. On average, around 230,000 unique TCR beta nucleotide sequences were sequenced per donor among 300 to 500 genotyped donors of the cohort, with roughly 19% of those sequences being non-productive.

In total, 500 to 700 healthy bone marrow donors made up the cohort. At the time of sampling, every cohort member was nominally healthy, though immune exposures that went unrecorded were likely present. The donor was CMV seronegative and belonged to the group of around 400 seronegative cohort members. Every donor gave a peripheral blood sample, and the peripheral blood mononuclear cells from that sample were used for TCR beta sequencing. The Qiagen DNeasy Blood Extraction Kit was used to extract genomic DNA from the blood cell samples. Of note for this clone: Its antigen is unknown. Base qualities are not provided; no much larger clone lies one nucleotide away.

Overall study outcomes, separate from this receptor: Linkage disequilibrium might explain the correlated functional status among segregating V segments, but an unknown experimental factor could not be excluded. In a later genetic analysis, a missense DCLRE1C variant was associated with V-gene and J-gene trimming of TCR beta chains, and the association was replicated in an independent cohort. The sequencing pipeline was judged likely to have produced a cluster of highly shared sequence variants as a technical artifact. Three of the identified cytomegalovirus-associated TCR beta chains were confirmed in vitro to be specific for cytomegalovirus antigens. Because counts were too low, 15 or so rarely observed V segments, including chromosome 9 orphons, were excluded from the earlier analysis of under 650 of the donors. An earlier analysis of approximately 590 of the donors showed that most TCR beta V segments appeared in productive rearrangements either about 87% or about 30% of the time, which broadly matched IMGT annotations. The study listed 164 TCR beta chains as associated with cytomegalovirus. At a false discovery rate of 0.05, a later analysis linked some 18,000 TCR beta sequences to specific HLA alleles. A further reported finding was that TCR beta sequences accurately predicted the HLA-A and HLA-B alleles for most subjects in the first cohort. In a later analysis, TCR association rates were found to vary across HLA loci, with the most associated TCRs seen for DRB1 alleles and the fewest for HLA-C alleles. In both the original and validation cohorts, the classifier was reported to diagnose cytomegalovirus status with high specificity and sensitivity. In a later analysis, HLA-associated TCR beta chains were found to be more clonally expanded and to have lower generation probabilities than equally common non-associated chains. While some public TCRs were present in many individuals, most TCR sequences turned up only very rarely across donors. Sequencing depth was assumed to be roughly uniform across donors in the presence/absence analyses, though that assumption may not hold. Because HLA typing was missing for some donors at each locus, association tests included only the typed subset. The cohort was sequenced for TCR beta chains only, and without alpha or paired-chain data the features that could be detected were limited. According to the authors, the approach could potentially be generalized to other disease states and immunological phenotypes. According to a later genetic analysis, donors in an Asian-associated ancestry cluster had fewer N-insertions in productive TCRs than the approximately 670-donor mean. When HLA alleles, especially DR and DQ, strongly co-occurred, attributing TCR associations to individual alleles was difficult. Immune exposure information for the cohort was limited to CMV serostatus. Several of the top co-occurrence clusters appeared to be linked to parvovirus B19, influenza, CMV and Epstein-Barr virus, according to a later analysis. According to a later analysis, most CMV-associated TCR beta chains appeared to be HLA-restricted, and the HLA associations seemed to be driven largely by CMV exposure.

The library was prepared using the immunoSEQ multiplex PCR assay. For the multiplex PCR, a mixture combining 60 forward primers for TCR Vbeta segments and 13 reverse primers for TCR Jbeta segments was used. A multiplex PCR assay on genomic DNA amplified the CDR3 region of rearranged TCR beta genes. Amplified TCR beta libraries were sequenced as 87-base-pair reads on the Illumina HiSeq System. In the authors' own workflow: A later analysis tallied tens of millions of unique TCR beta chains across the 666 repertoires, and around 10 million of those chains were shared by two or more donors. A nearest-neighbor algorithm error-corrected the raw reads and collapsed the reads into unique sequences, merging closely related sequences to remove PCR and sequencing errors. Alignment of CDR3 sequences to IMGT reference sequences was used to assign V, D and J gene segments. For a sequence to be retained, a match of at least six nucleotides was required to both a V gene segment and a J gene segment. A rearrangement counted as productive if the CDR3 had no stop codons and remained in frame with V and J, and every other rearrangement counted as non-productive. CDR3 was defined by IMGT convention, running from the second conserved V-encoded cysteine to the conserved J-encoded phenylalanine. In an earlier analysis of roughly 580 of the donors, sequences lacking an unambiguous match to a single V gene segment were excluded. In an earlier analysis of around 590 of the donors, a V segment was called functional when productive rearrangements were above 56.7%, and segregating when the standard deviation between donors exceeded 5%. A statistical classification framework was built to diagnose cytomegalovirus status from the catalog of TCR beta chain sequences. V and J gene assignment, in a later analysis, came from comparing TCR nucleotide sequences with IMGT/GENE-DB human TR gene sequences. The TCRdist pipeline was used in a later analysis to assign CDR3 sequences and most-parsimonious VDJ recombination scenarios. In a later analysis, every TCR beta chain was defined by the combination of its CDR3 amino acid sequence and its V-gene family, and reads without a unique V-gene family were dropped. To address suspected cross-contamination and a sequencing artifact, a later analysis removed 592 highly shared, low-generation-probability nucleotide sequences. In a later analysis, a clonal expansion index was calculated for each public chain from normalized within-repertoire ranks of inferred template counts. A later analysis computed generation probabilities with a VDJ recombination model fitted to out-of-frame rearrangements, and checked the results against IGoR. A later analysis scored TCR-TCR, TCR-HLA and TCR-CMV co-occurrence with hypergeometric tests, applying a repertoire-size bias correction to TCR pairs. False discovery rates were estimated in a later analysis by permuting HLA or CMV assignments 20 times. In a later analysis, co-occurring TCRs were grouped using DBSCAN, and TCRdist sequence similarity was added for clustering within HLA-allele-positive subsets. Repertoires with fewer than 30,000 or more than 120,000 public chains, plus five repertoires with anomalous nucleotide sharing, were excluded from co-occurrence clustering. In TCRdb, the immuneACCESS table is reduced to in-frame sequences with V and J assigned. These tables do not hold every clone; where another copy was compared, an unresolved V gene accounts for under half, and the others remain unexplained. V, J and clone size are those of that table, while D and trimming were read from the DNA. For this sample the table gives approximately 220,000 clones, of which 80% to 85% were detected only once. The ten largest clones represent more than 0.6% of the sample.

The sequenced sample consisted of PBMCs. This receptor was taken from a boy aged 2 to 10 in good health and CMV-seronegative.

The nucleotides are TGTGCCAGCAGTGCCCGAGTCAGGCCCTCCTACGAGCAGTACTTC. This gives the protein CASSARVRPSYEQYF. The chain is made from TRBV28 and TRBJ2-7; the D gene identity is not certain. For CDR1 and CDR2, the germline V gene lists MDHEN and SYDVKM. The CDR3 contains 15 residues, cysteine and phenylalanine counted. Just the 45-base CDR3 DNA is kept, in frame starting at base 1. The germline ends are 14 bases apart after V is trimmed by 5 bases and J by 0 bases.